This TCR beta chain was captured by sequencing in a study of T-cell memory formation after mild COVID-19. Study results and caveats: Pre-infection memory held some responding clones, suggesting pre-existing cross-reactive T cells responded. CD4+ contracting clones were mainly CM and EM; CD8+ ones, EMRA.

Note on this clonotype: Its target is unknown.

After 5'RACE with constant-segment primers, TCR alpha and TCR beta cDNA libraries carrying sample barcodes and UMIs were obtained. TCRdb re-called the 5' RACE reads through MiXCR, storing one row per CDR3 protein. Among 200,000 to 250,000 distinct CDR3 sequences listed, 8% to 10% were seen once. CDR3 length: 19 residues. The J segment lost 0 bases and the V segment lost 0 bases, leaving 5 bases of the junction unmatched. Germline V gene data show CDR1 as MGHRA and CDR2 as YSYEKL. Material: PBMCs or a T cell subset sorted from them (not recorded which). This sequence joins TRBV4-1 and TRBJ2-6; 10 bases align to TRBD1. This clonotype was sampled from a man aged 18 to 30 who had mild COVID-19 (a few samples of this study predate the infection). Cell type and time point are not known. CDR3 protein: CASSQDPRQGASGANVLTF. CDR3 bases: TGCGCCAGCAGCCAAGACCCCCGACAGGGGGCCTCTGGGGCCAACGTCCTGACTTTC.